These 7 T cell receptor beta chains originate from one sample sequenced in a study of T cell responses to AZD1222 COVID-19 vaccine (dated by TCRdb to 2020 to 2022). Library creation used the immunoSEQ multiplex PCR assay. What TCRdb holds here is the immuneACCESS table cut down to in-frame rearrangements. Part of the clones is not present; checked against another copy, under half of the missing clones reflect an unresolved V gene, and the others are unexplained. The sample table shows under 140,000 clones, and about nine tenths are seen once. Together, the top ten hold less than 2.5% of the sample. The time point label on this specimen signifies: about 28 days (+/-7) after the second vaccine dose. Sequencing was performed on peripheral blood, taken 28 days after the second AZD1222 dose. The receptors were sampled from an adult who received the AZD1222 COVID-19 vaccine.

The chain recombines TRBV12-3 or TRBV12-4 with TRBJ1-2; possibly TRBD1 for D (6 bases). The CDR3 runs to 12 residues. Trimming took 8 bases from V and 7 from J, leaving 14 bases between them. The CDR3 bases are TGTGCCAGCCTGTCAGGGGTCGGTGGCTACACCTTC. Amino acids: CASLSGVGGYTF.

The chain carries TRBV5-1 and TRBJ1-6; TRBD1 matches 8 bases. Germline CDR1 is SGHRS and CDR2 is YFSETQ. This CDR3 comprises 17 residues. Trimming at V came to 4 bases and at J to 10 bases, leaving 16 bases not matched to a gene. The CDR3 region has the DNA TGCGCCAGCAGCATAGATGGGACAGGAGACGCGGGCTCACCCCTCCACTTT. Translation gives CASSIDGTGDAGSPLHF.

The CDR3 bases are TGTGCCAGCAGCTCCCGGGCCCCCAATGAAAAACTGTTTTTT. It translates to CASSSRAPNEKLFF. The chain combines TRBV7-2 with TRBJ1-4; D unclear. Germline-derived CDR1 and CDR2 are SGHTA and FQGNSA. V lost 4 bases, J lost 5 bases, and 11 bases lay in between. The CDR3 runs to 14 residues.

The table lists this clone with a few counts. This sequence joins TRBV5-6 and TRBJ1-3; perhaps TRBD1 as D (6 bases). Trimming shortened V by 1 base and J by 3 bases, and 11 bases separated the two germline ends. The V gene's germline CDR1 is SGHDT and CDR2 YYEEEE. CDR3 length: 15 residues. Here the CDR3 DNA reads TGTGCCAGCAGCTTGTGGGGGCGTAGTGGAAACACCATATATTTT. The encoded protein is CASSLWGRSGNTIYF.

The rearrangement joins TRBV7-2 to TRBJ2-7; 9 bases align to TRBD1. The germline V gene encodes CDR1 SGHTA and CDR2 FQGNSA. V gave up 6 bases and J gave up 4 bases; unmatched junction bases: 13. This CDR3 spans 16 amino acids. CDR3: CASSQASGTGIYEQYF. In DNA, the CDR3 is TGTGCCAGCAGTCAGGCATCCGGGACAGGGATATACGAGCAGTACTTC. The full variable domain, with the rest looked up from reference TRBV7-2 and TRBJ2-7, is GAGVSQSPSNKVTEKGKDVELRCDPISGHTALYWYRQSLGQGLEFLIYFQGNSAPDKSGLPSDRFSAERTGGSVSTLTIQRTQQEDSAVYLCASSQASGTGIYEQYFGPGTRLTVT.

This sequence joins TRBV15 and TRBJ1-1; TRBD1 matches 9 bases. Germline V gene sequence: CDR1 LNHNV, CDR2 YYDKDF (reference sequence). V was clipped by 1 base and J by 3 bases; unmatched bases: 0. The CDR3 spans 14 residues. For the CDR3, the DNA is TGTGCCACCAGCAGAGGGGACAGGGACACTGAAGCTTTCTTT. This codes for CATSRGDRDTEAFF. Supplemented by reference TRBV15 and TRBJ1-1, the full variable domain reads DAMVIQNPRYQVTQFGKPVTLSCSQTLNHNVMYWYQQKSSQAPKLLFHYYDKDFNNEADTPDNFQSRRPNTSFCFLDIRSPGLGDTAMYLCATSRGDRDTEAFFGQGTRLTVV.

The chain uses TRBV2 and TRBJ1-2; D is possibly TRBD1 (5 bases). CDR3 length: 13 residues. CDR1 and CDR2 from the germline V gene are SNHLY and FYNNEI. V dropped 2 bases and J dropped 5 bases, with 9 bases sitting between them. CDR3 amino acids: CASSESGGYGYTF. In DNA form, the CDR3 reads TGTGCCAGCAGTGAATCGGGGGGATATGGCTACACCTTC. Supplemented by reference TRBV2 and TRBJ1-2, the full variable domain reads EPEVTQTPSHQVTQMGQEVILRCVPISNHLYFYWYRQILGQKVEFLVSFYNNEISEKSEIFDDQFSVERPDGSNFTLKIRSTKLEDSAMYFCASSESGGYGYTFGSGTRLTVV.